The 25 T cell receptor beta chains reported below all come from one sample, sequenced in a study of regulatory T cells in long-lasting Graves disease. Documented time point: newly diagnosed GD, antithyroid drugs for less than 3 months. PBMCs were the source of the RNA used for TCR sequencing. HTBI primers from iRepertoire and Arm-PCR of CDR3 regions yielded the TCR beta libraries. TCRdb passed the multiplex PCR reads through MiXCR, listing each CDR3 protein once. Among roughly 610,000 distinct CDR3 sequences listed, about 16% were seen once. These data also formed part of another study, on T cells in Graves' hyperthyroidism and ophthalmopathy.

The sample was peripheral blood mononuclear cells (PBMCs), taken at new diagnosis, from a patient treated with antithyroid drugs. The receptors here all came from a woman in her 30s with Graves disease.

This clonotype showed up many times. The chain links TRBV29-1 to TRBJ2-7; TRBD1 matches 8 bases. This CDR3 region has 15 residues. The V gene's germline CDR1 is SQVTM and CDR2 ANQGSEA. J lost 3 bases, V lost 8 bases, and 15 bases had no gene match. The CDR3 reads CSTGSGQGNRYEQYF. CDR3 in DNA: TGCAGCACCGGGTCCGGACAGGGTAATCGCTACGAGCAGTACTTC.

The chain uses TRBV28 and TRBJ2-1, with D possibly matching TRBD2 (5 bases). CDR1 is MDHEN and CDR2 is SYDVKM in the germline V gene. V was trimmed by 10 bases and J by 7 bases, leaving 20 bases between them. This CDR3 contains 14 residues. The CDR3 bases are TGTGCCACGGCGAGGGCGTTATCAGGAAATGAGCAGTTCTTC. Translating gives CATARALSGNEQFF. Filled out from reference TRBV28 and TRBJ2-1, the complete variable domain reads DVKVTQSSRYLVKRTGEKVFLECVQDMDHENMFWYRQDPGLGLRLIYFSYDVKMKEKGDIPEGYSVSREKKERFSLILESASTNQTSMYLCATARALSGNEQFFGPGTRLTVL.

This clonotype was recorded many times. This rearrangement joins TRBV27 to TRBJ2-7; tentative D call: TRBD2 (5 bases). The CDR3 totals 14 residues. CDR1 is MNHEY, CDR2 SMNVEV, per germline (reference sequence). Deletions cut 7 bases from V and 0 bases from J, with 13 bases between. The CDR3 protein is CASKIALSSYEQYF. CDR3 in DNA: TGTGCCAGCAAGATAGCGCTCAGCTCCTACGAGCAGTACTTC.

This clonotype came up many times. This rearrangement joins TRBV2 to TRBJ2-3, with 8 bases lining up with TRBD2. V was clipped by 6 bases and J by 6 bases; unmatched bases: 8. Germline CDR1 is SNHLY and CDR2 is FYNNEI. The CDR3 has 14 amino acids. In nucleotides, the CDR3 is TGTGCCAGCAGGGATGCGGGAGGCCTCGATACGCAGTATTTT. Its protein is CASRDAGGLDTQYF.

This clonotype was found a few times. V and J are TRBV27 and TRBJ1-5; TRBD1 agrees at 8 bases. Germline V gives CDR1 MNHEY, CDR2 SMNVEV (reference sequence). The junction had 3 bases not matched to a gene; V was cut back by 6 bases and J by 5 bases. The CDR3 consists of 13 residues. In nucleotides, the CDR3 is TGTGCCAGCAGGGACAGGGCGCATCAGCCCCAGCATTTT. This sequence encodes CASRDRAHQPQHF.

Ten or more counts support this clonotype. This rearrangement joins TRBV2 to TRBJ2-7; a possible D gene is TRBD2 (6 bases). Germline CDR1 reads SNHLY; CDR2 reads FYNNEI. The CDR3 covers 15 residues. V lost 2 bases and J 0 bases, leaving 11 bases between the germline ends. CDR3 DNA: TGTGCCAGCAGTGAACAGCACGGGAGCTCCTACGAGCAGTACTTC. This encodes CASSEQHGSSYEQYF.

Of note for this clonotype: A far larger clone is off by one base, so a read error is likely. This chain uses TRBV12-3 or TRBV12-4 with TRBJ2-1, with D possibly matching TRBD1 (7 bases). Trimming took off 4 bases at V and 10 bases at J, with 20 bases between the two ends. The CDR3 sequence is 15 residues long. The CDR3 nucleotides are TGTGCCAGCAGTTACAGGGGCCCCGGGGGCTACGAGCAGTTCTTC. Translated: CASSYRGPGGYEQFF.

Comments on this clonotype: With a much larger clone just one base away, this may be a read error. Without the conserved terminal phenylalanine or tryptophan, this CDR3 likely stems from a read error. The chain's CDR3 is CASSTIREQEQFL. CDR3 DNA: TGTGCCAGCTCAACTATAAGGGAACAGGAGCAGTTCCTC. The chain employs TRBV12-3 or TRBV12-4 and TRBJ2-1; no reliable D call. This CDR3 region has 13 residues. V lost 8 bases and J lost 10, with 18 bases in between.

This clonotype has a count of ten or more. One junction end does not reproduce the germline sequence, and a read error may be involved. The J gene is TRBJ2-4, the V gene TRBV6-2 or TRBV6-3, with TRBD2 as a possible D gene (6 bases). Per germline, CDR1 MNHEY and CDR2 SVGEGT. The CDR3 consists of 13 residues. CDR3 region: CASSEVGKGGLLF. The CDR3 DNA reads as TGTGCCAGCAGTGAAGTAGGAAAGGGAGGATTGTTGTTC.

The V and J genes are TRBV2 and TRBJ1-5; D is perhaps TRBD1 (5 bases). Germline CDR1 is SNHLY and CDR2 is FYNNEI. The CDR3 length is 16 residues. Trimming pared 3 bases from V and 4 bases from J, leaving 16 bases between. The CDR3 protein is CASSEQGTAVNQPQHF. The CDR3 DNA sequence: TGTGCCAGCAGTGAGCAGGGCACAGCGGTTAATCAGCCCCAGCATTTT.

The rearrangement links TRBV28 to TRBJ1-2, with D tentatively TRBD1 (5 bases). This CDR3 has 13 residues. V shed 10 bases and J shed 8 bases, with 20 bases lying between them. Germline loops: CDR1 MDHEN, CDR2 SYDVKM. The CDR3 region is CAIRGWAAGGYTF. The CDR3 region has the DNA TGTGCCATCCGGGGGTGGGCCGCGGGGGGCTACACCTTC.

The chain is built from TRBV6-9 and TRBJ1-2, with a tentative D call TRBD1 (6 bases). Trimming took 3 bases from V and 4 from J, leaving 12 bases between them. Germline V gene sequence: CDR1 MNHGY, CDR2 SVAAGI. The CDR3 is 14 residues long. DNA of the CDR3: TGTGCCAGCAGTTACGCCGGACAGCCCTATGGCTACACCTTC. Its protein product is CASSYAGQPYGYTF.

This clonotype has a count of ten or more. The chain links TRBV20-1 to TRBJ1-1; D gene uncertain. Germline CDR1 is DFQATT and CDR2 is SNEGSKA (reference sequence). The V gene lost 0 bases and the J gene lost 5 bases, with 13 bases spanning the gap. The CDR3 is 14 amino acids. The CDR3 loop is CSARDLRLGTEAFF. The CDR3 DNA reads TGCAGTGCTAGAGATCTGCGCCTGGGGACTGAAGCTTTCTTT.

This clonotype was seen many times. The rearrangement uses TRBV6-1 and TRBJ2-7, with 8 bases that match TRBD2. The CDR3 totals 15 residues. Germline lookup yields CDR1 MNHNS and CDR2 SASEGT. V lost 6 bases to trimming and J lost 6 bases; unmatched junction nucleotides: 13. CDR3 sequence reads: CASSRPGLGSIEQYF. DNA of the CDR3: TGTGCCAGCAGCAGGCCGGGACTAGGGTCGATCGAGCAGTACTTC.

The chain recombines TRBV6-1 with TRBJ2-7; D is uncertain. The CDR3 has 14 amino acids. Trimming shortened V by 6 bases and J by 0 bases, and 12 bases separated the two germline ends. CDR1 and CDR2 from the germline V gene are MNHNS and SASEGT. CDR3 nucleotide sequence: TGTGCCAGCAGCCATAGGGTAAGCTCCTACGAGCAGTACTTC. Protein sequence: CASSHRVSSYEQYF.

The V call is TRBV9, the J call TRBJ2-5; 14 positions agree with TRBD2. Per the germline V gene, CDR1 is SGDLS and CDR2 is YYNGEE. The CDR3 totals 18 residues. The ends lost 5 bases at V and 4 bases at J; junction bases unmatched: 13. The CDR3 region is CASSVPGTSGSKGETQYF. DNA for the CDR3: TGTGCCAGCAGTGTTCCTGGGACTAGCGGGAGTAAGGGAGAGACCCAGTACTTC. The whole variable domain, filled in from reference TRBV9 and TRBJ2-5, reads DSGVTQTPKHLITATGQRVTLRCSPRSGDLSVYWYQQSLDQGLQFLIQYYNGEERAKGNILERFSAQQFPDLHSELNLSSLELGDSALYFCASSVPGTSGSKGETQYFGPGTRLLVL.

The chain joins TRBV5-1 to TRBJ2-7, with 8 nucleotides matching TRBD1. Unmatched junction bases numbered 14, after V lost 3 bases and J lost 6 bases. The germline gives CDR1 SGHRS, CDR2 YFSETQ. The CDR3 loop spans 16 amino acids. CDR3 nucleotide sequence: TGCGCCAGCAGCTCACAGCATCAGGGGGCGAGGGGCGAGCAGTACTTC. This translates into CASSSQHQGARGEQYF. The full variable domain, with the rest looked up from reference TRBV5-1 and TRBJ2-7, is KAGVTQTPRYLIKTRGQQVTLSCSPISGHRSVSWYQQTPGQGLQFLFEYFSETQRNKGNFPGRFSGRQFSNSRSEMNVSTLELGDSALYLCASSSQHQGARGEQYFGPGTRLTVT.

This clonotype appeared many times. The chain combines TRBV6-2 or TRBV6-3 with TRBJ2-3; D is unresolved. Germline V lookup: CDR1 MNHEY, CDR2 SVGEGT. CDR3 length equals 14 residues. V was pared by 6 bases and J by 3 bases, with 13 bases between. The CDR3 is CASRLWMGTDTQYF. DNA of the CDR3: TGTGCCAGCAGACTTTGGATGGGAACAGATACGCAGTATTTT.

The chain uses TRBV24-1 and TRBJ2-1; a possible D gene is TRBD2 (6 bases). This CDR3 is 14 amino acids long. The V gene lost 1 base and the J gene lost 6 bases, with 9 bases spanning the gap. Germline V gives CDR1 KGHDR, CDR2 SFDVKD. CDR3 DNA: TGTGCCACCAGTGATTTCGCGGGATTCAATGAGCAGTTCTTC. This codes for CATSDFAGFNEQFF.

This clonotype was found a few times. The chain carries TRBV7-3 and TRBJ2-5; a weak D match, TRBD1 (5 bases). This CDR3 has 18 amino acids. V lost 0 bases to trimming and J lost 1 base, with 18 bases between them. CDR1 is SGHTA, CDR2 FQGTGA, per germline. The CDR3 sequence is CASSLTRKGVWGQETQYF. As DNA, the CDR3 is TGTGCCAGCAGCTTAACCCGAAAAGGGGTGTGGGGCCAAGAGACCCAGTACTTC. The variable domain in full, completed from reference TRBV7-3 and TRBJ2-5, reads GAGVSQTPSNKVTEKGKYVELRCDPISGHTALYWYRQSLGQGPEFLIYFQGTGAADDSGLPNDRFFAVRPEGSVSTLKIQRTERGDSAVYLCASSLTRKGVWGQETQYFGPGTRLLVL.

This clonotype was found many times. The V call is TRBV5-5, the J call TRBJ2-3; maybe TRBD1 (6 bases). The CDR3 is made up of 13 amino acids. V lost 4 bases and J lost 4, with 10 bases in between. Germline V gene sequence: CDR1 SGHKS, CDR2 YYEKEE (reference sequence). The CDR3 protein is CASSHSGADTQYF. CDR3 DNA: TGTGCCAGCAGCCATTCAGGGGCAGATACGCAGTATTTT.

This clonotype was detected ten times or more. This rearrangement joins TRBV6-2 or TRBV6-3 to TRBJ2-5; 11 bases match TRBD2. The germline V gene has CDR1 MNHEY and CDR2 SVGEGT. The CDR3 contains 15 residues. The ends lost 6 bases at V and 5 bases at J; junction bases unmatched: 8. CDR3 in amino acids: CASSELAGEEETQYF. Here the CDR3 DNA reads TGTGCCAGCAGCGAACTAGCGGGAGAGGAGGAGACCCAGTACTTC.

This clonotype showed up just once. In DNA, the CDR3 is TGTGCCAGCAGCCCCGGGACTACCGGCAATGAGCAGTTCTTC. It encodes CASSPGTTGNEQFF. The chain combines TRBV6-1 with TRBJ2-1; 7 nucleotides agree with TRBD2. The V gene end was trimmed by 6 bases and the J gene end by 6 bases; junction bases not matched to a gene: 8. The germline V gene has CDR1 MNHNS and CDR2 SASEGT. The length of the CDR3 is 14 residues.

To note about this clonotype: A much larger clone is a single base away; this may be a read error. This rearrangement joins TRBV2 to TRBJ2-2; D unresolved. Germline values: CDR1 SNHLY, CDR2 FYNNEI. This CDR3 is 11 amino acids long. Trimming stripped 11 bases from V and 7 bases from J, with 11 bases between. CDR3 residues: CARKEVGELFF. The CDR3 coding sequence is TGTGCCCGCAAGGAAGTCGGGGAGCTGTTTTTT.

This clonotype appeared many times. The V call is TRBV11-1, the J call TRBJ1-1, with D possibly matching TRBD1 (5 bases). With 1 base removed from V and 2 bases from J, the gap between germline ends came to 11 bases. From germline, CDR1 is SGHAT and CDR2 FQDESV (reference sequence). The CDR3 length is 15 residues. The CDR3 nucleotides are TGTGCCAGCAGCTTAGTCGCGGGGGGAAACACTGAAGCTTTCTTT. This gives the protein CASSLVAGGNTEAFF.